These 24 T cell receptor beta chains were sequenced from one sample in a study of Graves' ophthalmopathy and Graves' hyperthyroidism. Amplification of the TCR beta CDR3 regions used RNA transcripts (as template). First-round RT-PCR employed HTBI primers, with a second-round multiplex PCR after it. MiXCR was run by TCRdb on the multiplex PCR reads, yielding one entry per CDR3 protein. This sample has about 160,000 distinct CDR3 sequences, with roughly 37% found just once. The sequenced material came from peripheral blood. These TCRs come from a woman aged 40 to 49 with Graves' ophthalmopathy.

The rearrangement joins TRBV15 to TRBJ1-1, with D unresolved. The V gene lost 5 bases and the J gene lost 4 bases, with 11 bases spanning the gap. CDR1 LNHNV and CDR2 YYDKDF come from the germline V gene (reference sequence). The CDR3 is 13 amino acids. CDR3 DNA sequence: TGTGCCACCAGCCCTGAGTGGGGCACTGAAGCTTTCTTT. It specifies CATSPEWGTEAFF.

The chain combines TRBV11-2 with TRBJ2-7, with 12 nucleotides matching TRBD2. This CDR3 is built from 16 residues. V was clipped by 5 bases and J by 6 bases; unmatched bases: 11. In germline, CDR1 is SGHAT, CDR2 FQNNGV. In DNA form, the CDR3 reads TGTGCCAGCAGCCACTCGGGGCTAGCGGGAGGGCTCGAGCAGTACTTC. Its translation: CASSHSGLAGGLEQYF.

This clonotype was recorded many times. The chain is built from TRBV7-2 and TRBJ1-3; 8 bases agree with TRBD1. V lost 3 bases to trimming and J lost 8 bases; unmatched junction nucleotides: 9. Germline V lookup: CDR1 SGHTA, CDR2 FQGNSA. The CDR3 loop spans 15 amino acids. The CDR3 spells CASSFSTGDLYTIYF. The CDR3 DNA sequence: TGTGCCAGCAGCTTTTCGACAGGGGATTTGTACACCATATATTTT.

The CDR3 DNA sequence: TGTGCCAGCAGAGCAGGGAACGGAGATGGCTACACCTTC. It encodes CASRAGNGDGYTF. The chain employs TRBV28 and TRBJ1-2; maybe TRBD1 (5 bases). Trimming cost V 6 bases and J 6 bases, with 14 bases left between them. This CDR3 is 13 amino acids long. Germline CDR1 is MDHEN and CDR2 is SYDVKM.

The chain carries TRBV19 and TRBJ1-1, with TRBD1 matching over 11 bases. The CDR3 covers 15 residues. Germline CDR1 is LNHDA and CDR2 is SQIVND (reference sequence). V gave up 4 bases and J gave up 5 bases; unmatched junction bases: 6. The CDR3 protein is CASSTDRGPGTEAFF. As DNA, the CDR3 is TGTGCCAGTAGTACGGACAGGGGGCCGGGGACTGAAGCTTTCTTT.

The chain combines TRBV29-1 with TRBJ1-2, with TRBD1 matching over 9 bases. The CDR3 consists of 13 residues. The junction had 6 bases not matched to a gene; V was cut back by 6 bases and J by 4 bases. Per germline, CDR1 SQVTM and CDR2 ANQGSEA. The CDR3 coding sequence is TGCAGCGTACCACAGGGGGCCGGCTATGGCTACACCTTC. Amino acids: CSVPQGAGYGYTF.

The V gene is TRBV28, the J gene TRBJ1-5; possibly TRBD1 for D (5 bases). This CDR3 has 15 amino acids. From germline, CDR1 is MDHEN and CDR2 SYDVKM. V was shortened by 4 bases and J by 0 bases, with 10 bases between the two germline ends. The CDR3 nucleotides read TGTGCCAGCAGTTGGGGGTCCAATAGCAATCAGCCCCAGCATTTT. Amino acids: CASSWGSNSNQPQHF. Combining the CDR3 with reference TRBV28 and TRBJ1-5 gives the whole variable domain DVKVTQSSRYLVKRTGEKVFLECVQDMDHENMFWYRQDPGLGLRLIYFSYDVKMKEKGDIPEGYSVSREKKERFSLILESASTNQTSMYLCASSWGSNSNQPQHFGDGTRLSIL.

This clonotype is a singleton in its sample. The chain uses TRBV12-3 or TRBV12-4 and TRBJ2-5; D unclear. CDR3 length: 16 amino acids. Deletions cut 2 bases from V and 0 bases from J, with 13 bases between. In DNA form, the CDR3 reads TGTGCCAGCAGTTTATCCTCCCCCGGGCACCAAGAGACCCAGTACTTC. Residues: CASSLSSPGHQETQYF.

This clonotype showed up just a few times. The V and J genes are TRBV28 and TRBJ1-2; D may be TRBD1 (5 bases). Trimming shortened V by 8 bases and J by 4 bases, and 17 bases separated the two germline ends. The CDR3 runs to 14 residues. The germline V gene encodes CDR1 MDHEN and CDR2 SYDVKM. CDR3 DNA: TGTGCCAGCGACAGATCGCCACGGAGCTATGGCTACACCTTC. Translation: CASDRSPRSYGYTF.

The V call is TRBV10-3, the J call TRBJ1-2, with D uncertain. Germline CDR1 ENHRY, CDR2 SYGVKD. The CDR3 consists of 14 residues. V was clipped by 2 bases and J by 4 bases, with 11 bases between them. This CDR3 is CAISEAGPSYGYTF. DNA of the CDR3: TGTGCCATCAGTGAGGCTGGTCCAAGCTATGGCTACACCTTC.

This clonotype came up many times. The rearrangement joins TRBV4-1 to TRBJ1-1, with D possibly matching TRBD1 (6 bases). The CDR3 has 19 residues. V was cut by 1 base and J by 5 bases, with 26 bases left in between. CDR1 and CDR2 from the germline V gene are MGHRA and YSYEKL. The CDR3 DNA is TGCGCCAGCAGCCAAGCTTGGCAGGGGAATTATGGCCAGAGAACTGAAGCTTTCTTT. It is translated as CASSQAWQGNYGQRTEAFF.

In this sample, this clonotype turned up many times. The rearrangement joins TRBV13 to TRBJ1-1, with D uncertain. V was pared by 2 bases and J by 5 bases, with 12 bases between. The CDR3 loop spans 14 amino acids. The germline gives CDR1 PRHDT, CDR2 FYEKMQ (reference sequence). The CDR3: CASSLSGRDTEAFF. In DNA form, the CDR3 reads TGTGCCAGCAGCTTATCCGGGCGGGATACTGAAGCTTTCTTT.

The genes are TRBV28 and TRBJ2-7; tentative D call: TRBD1 (6 bases). CDR1 is MDHEN and CDR2 is SYDVKM in the germline V gene. The V end was cut by 3 bases, the J end by 3 bases, with 12 bases between. The CDR3 covers 14 residues. This CDR3 reads CASSFSRDNYEQYF. Here the CDR3 DNA reads TGTGCCAGCAGTTTTTCCAGGGACAACTACGAGCAGTACTTC.

This sequence joins TRBV11-2 and TRBJ2-7; D possibly corresponds to TRBD1 (5 bases). The CDR3 consists of 17 residues. Germline CDR1 SGHAT, CDR2 FQNNGV. V lost 0 bases, J lost 6 bases, and 21 bases lay in between. The CDR3 DNA reads TGTGCCAGCAGCTTAGATCTGTCGGCAGGGATGGGGATCGAGCAGTACTTC. This encodes CASSLDLSAGMGIEQYF.

This clonotype was seen once. The chain is built from TRBV7-2 and TRBJ2-5, with D perhaps TRBD2 (5 bases). In germline, CDR1 is SGHTA, CDR2 FQGNSA. V was clipped by 5 bases and J by 5 bases, with 15 bases between them. The CDR3 extends over 14 amino acids. The CDR3 reads CASSLAGWRETQYF. The CDR3 DNA sequence: TGTGCCAGCAGCCTGGCCGGGTGGAGGGAGACCCAGTACTTC.

The rearrangement joins TRBV27 to TRBJ2-7; D perhaps matches TRBD1 (5 bases). The CDR3 totals 13 residues. V lost 9 bases, J lost 6 bases, and 18 bases lay in between. Germline V gives CDR1 MNHEY, CDR2 SMNVEV (reference sequence). The CDR3 coding sequence is TGTGCCAGTCGAAGACAGAGCATCGGCGAGCAGTACTTC. It is translated as CASRRQSIGEQYF.

The V gene is TRBV20-1, the J gene TRBJ2-2, with 8 nucleotides matching TRBD2. Germline CDR1 DFQATT, CDR2 SNEGSKA (reference sequence). This CDR3 has 13 amino acids. Germline trimming cut 5 bases from V and 6 bases from J; bases unmatched to any gene: 5. The CDR3 DNA sequence: TGCAGTGCTGAACCTAGCGGGTCCGGGGAGCTGTTTTTT. Its translation: CSAEPSGSGELFF.

This clonotype was observed many times. The rearrangement links TRBV5-6 to TRBJ1-5; 7 bases are shared with TRBD1. V was clipped by 5 bases and J by 1 base; unmatched bases: 3. From germline, CDR1 is SGHDT and CDR2 YYEEEE. CDR3 size: 14 residues. CDR3 amino acids: CASRLQGSNQPQHF. In DNA form, the CDR3 reads TGTGCCAGCAGGTTACAGGGGAGCAATCAGCCCCAGCATTTT. Complete variable domain (other parts from reference TRBV5-6 and TRBJ1-5): DAGVTQSPTHLIKTRGQQVTLRCSPKSGHDTVSWYQQALGQGPQFIFQYYEEEERQRGNFPDRFSGHQFPNYSSELNVNALLLGDSALYLCASRLQGSNQPQHFGDGTRLSIL.

This clonotype was observed at least ten times. The chain has TRBV6-1 and TRBJ2-7; D perhaps matches TRBD1 (5 bases). V dropped 1 base and J dropped 0 bases, with 13 bases sitting between them. The CDR3 loop spans 16 amino acids. Germline loops: CDR1 MNHNS, CDR2 SASEGT. The CDR3 spells CASSEGGRVPSYEQYF. CDR3 nucleotide sequence: TGTGCCAGCAGTGAAGGAGGCAGGGTACCCTCCTACGAGCAGTACTTC.

This clonotype came up a few times. V gene TRBV5-1 combines with J gene TRBJ1-5, with 8 bases matching TRBD1. V lost 3 bases, J lost 3 bases, and 11 bases stayed unmatched. Germline CDR1 is SGHRS and CDR2 is YFSETQ. This CDR3 is 17 amino acids long. CDR3 region: CASSSDDRTGFNQPQHF. Here the CDR3 DNA reads TGCGCCAGCAGCTCCGATGATCGGACAGGGTTCAATCAGCCCCAGCATTTT.

This clonotype was seen repeatedly, ten times or more. This chain connects TRBV27 to TRBJ2-7, with D perhaps given as TRBD1 or TRBD2 (5 bases each). Germline values: CDR1 MNHEY, CDR2 SMNVEV (reference sequence). This CDR3 has 17 amino acids. V was cut by 3 bases and J by 0 bases, with 18 bases left in between. The CDR3 region is CASSFSPRTGTSYEQYF. Here the CDR3 DNA reads TGTGCCAGCAGTTTTTCCCCACGAACTGGGACCTCCTACGAGCAGTACTTC.

The chain uses TRBV11-2 and TRBJ2-7; D is uncertain. The CDR3 totals 15 residues. Germline V gene lookup returns CDR1 SGHAT and CDR2 FQNNGV. V was shortened by 2 bases and J by 0 bases, with 11 bases between the two germline ends. The CDR3 sequence: CASSLRSISSYEQYF. The CDR3 nucleotides are TGTGCCAGCAGCTTAAGATCTATAAGCTCCTACGAGCAGTACTTC. Complete variable domain (other parts from reference TRBV11-2 and TRBJ2-7): EAGVAQSPRYKIIEKRQSVAFWCNPISGHATLYWYQQILGQGPKLLIQFQNNGVVDDSQLPKDRFSAERLKGVDSTLKIQPAKLEDSAVYLCASSLRSISSYEQYFGPGTRLTVT.

This clonotype came up once. The chain employs TRBV7-6 and TRBJ2-7; D gene unclear. The CDR3 spans 14 residues. Germline CDR1 is SGHVS and CDR2 is FNYEAQ. Trimming took 5 bases from V and 2 from J, leaving 13 bases between them. In DNA form, the CDR3 reads TGTGCCAGCAGCCCCGCGGCCCAGCCCTACGAGCAGTACTTC. This encodes CASSPAAQPYEQYF.

This clonotype was found many times. V and J are TRBV12-5 and TRBJ2-2; TRBD2 matches at 10 bases. V shed 3 bases and J 5 bases; nucleotides not matched to a gene: 6. The CDR3 runs to 16 residues. CDR1 LGHNT and CDR2 FRNRAP come from the germline V gene. CDR3 region: CASGFASGGTTGELFF. The CDR3 nucleotides are TGTGCTAGTGGTTTTGCTAGCGGGGGAACTACCGGGGAGCTGTTTTTT.